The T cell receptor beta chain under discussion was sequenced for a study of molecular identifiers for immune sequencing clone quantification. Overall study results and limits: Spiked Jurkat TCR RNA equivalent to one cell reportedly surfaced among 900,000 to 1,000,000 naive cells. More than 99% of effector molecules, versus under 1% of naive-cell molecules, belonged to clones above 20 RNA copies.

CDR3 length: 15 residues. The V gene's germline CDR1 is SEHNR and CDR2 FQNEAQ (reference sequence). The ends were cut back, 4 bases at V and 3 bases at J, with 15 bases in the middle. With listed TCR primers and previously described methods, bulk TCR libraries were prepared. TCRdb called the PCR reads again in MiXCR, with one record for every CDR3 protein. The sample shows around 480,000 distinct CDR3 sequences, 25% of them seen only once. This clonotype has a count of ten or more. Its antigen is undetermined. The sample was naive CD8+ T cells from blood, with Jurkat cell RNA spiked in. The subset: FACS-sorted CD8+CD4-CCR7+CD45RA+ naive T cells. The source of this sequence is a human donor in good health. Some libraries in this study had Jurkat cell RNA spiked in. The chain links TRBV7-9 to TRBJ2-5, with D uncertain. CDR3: CASSSTTYREETQYF. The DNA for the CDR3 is TGTGCCAGCAGCTCAACCACATACAGAGAAGAGACCCAGTACTTC.